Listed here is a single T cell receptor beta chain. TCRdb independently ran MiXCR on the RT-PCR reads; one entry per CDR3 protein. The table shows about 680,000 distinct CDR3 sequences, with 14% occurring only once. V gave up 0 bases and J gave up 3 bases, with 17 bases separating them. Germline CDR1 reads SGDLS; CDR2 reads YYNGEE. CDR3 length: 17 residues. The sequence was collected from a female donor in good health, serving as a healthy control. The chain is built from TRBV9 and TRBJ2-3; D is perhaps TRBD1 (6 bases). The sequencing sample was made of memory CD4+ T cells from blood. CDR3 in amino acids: CASSVAAGAGATDTQYF. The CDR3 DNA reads TGTGCCAGCAGCGTAGCCGCCGGGGCAGGGGCTACAGATACGCAGTATTTT.